One and the same sample provided the 7 T cell receptor beta chains below, sequenced in a study of CD8+CD57+ T cells in acquired aplastic anemia. Genomic DNA templated the TCR beta VDJ and CDR3 profiling. TCRdb independently ran MiXCR on the reads; one entry per CDR3 protein. The sample includes a few hundred thousand distinct CDR3 sequences, approximately 82% of them seen just once. Sequencing was done on patients that had shown CD8+CD57+ cell expansion by flow cytometry. The specimen was sorted CD4+, CD8+, or CD8+CD57+ T cells (not recorded which) from PBMCs. These receptors all come from a human donor with aplastic anemia.

This chain's CDR3 is CASSLGSGKGQDEQFF. DNA for the CDR3: TGTGCCAGCAGCCTGGGGAGCGGAAAGGGTCAGGATGAGCAGTTCTTC. The gene calls are TRBV2 and TRBJ2-1, with a possible D match to TRBD2 (5 bases). This CDR3 is built from 16 residues. The germline gives CDR1 SNHLY, CDR2 FYNNEI. Deletions cut 6 bases from V and 8 bases from J, with 23 bases between.

The gene calls are TRBV9 and TRBJ1-6; D ambiguous. The V gene lost 3 bases and the J gene lost 18 bases, with 22 bases spanning the gap. CDR3 size: 14 residues. Per germline, CDR1 SGDLS and CDR2 YYNGEE. The CDR3 sequence is CASSAEVWRNHPHF. DNA for the CDR3: TGTGCCAGCAGCGCAGAGGTCTGGAGAAATCACCCCCACTTT.

This clonotype was recorded many times. It may be a read error: a sequence one base away is much more abundant. The V and J genes are TRBV7-8 and TRBJ2-3; TRBD2 matches 7 bases. The CDR3 has 15 amino acids. Germline V lookup: CDR1 SGHVS, CDR2 FQNEAQ. The CDR3 region is CASSLTGGPDTQYYF. The CDR3 DNA is TGTGCCAGCAGCTTAACGGGAGGTCCCGATACGCAGTATTACTTC.

The gene calls are TRBV7-6 and TRBJ2-5, with 7 bases matching TRBD2. The germline gives CDR1 SGHVS, CDR2 FNYEAQ. This CDR3 comprises 15 residues. After removal of 4 bases from V and 4 bases from J, the junction contained 9 bases not matched to a gene. Written as DNA, the CDR3 is TGTGCCAGCAGCTCAGAGGGAGGGAGGACAGAGACCCAGTACTTC. Its protein is CASSSEGGRTETQYF.

For this clonotype: An end of the junction does not agree with germline; a read error may underlie this. The rearrangement links TRBV9 to TRBJ1-1; maybe TRBD1 (5 bases). The CDR3 contains 16 residues. Germline V lookup: CDR1 SGDLS, CDR2 YYNGEE. Here the CDR3 reads CASGGTPGVCNTEAFF. CDR3 DNA: TGTGCCAGCGGAGGGACTCCCGGCGTCTGCAACACCGAAGCTTTCTTT.

In the case of this clonotype: Here the CDR3 omits its conserved ending phenylalanine or tryptophan, so a read error is the likely source. No DNA is shown, since the ends of the CDR3 on it are uncertain; the CDR3 is the one TCRdb lists. The rearrangement uses TRBV24-1 and TRBJ1-5. From its first to its last residue, the CDR3 has 16 amino acids. Germline values: CDR1 KGHDR, CDR2 SFDVKD. CDR3 loop: CATSDKKAGRNEPTMA.

Comments on this clonotype: The junction differs from germline at one of its ends, possibly a read error. The chain joins TRBV7-9 to TRBJ2-1, with D possibly being TRBD2 (6 bases). The germline CDR1 and CDR2 sequences are SEHNR and FQNEAQ (reference sequence). CDR3 length: 14 amino acids. The CDR3 protein is CASSVRGNGEEQDF. Written as DNA, the CDR3 is TGTGCCAGCAGCGTGCGGGGCAACGGCGAGGAGCAGGACTTC.